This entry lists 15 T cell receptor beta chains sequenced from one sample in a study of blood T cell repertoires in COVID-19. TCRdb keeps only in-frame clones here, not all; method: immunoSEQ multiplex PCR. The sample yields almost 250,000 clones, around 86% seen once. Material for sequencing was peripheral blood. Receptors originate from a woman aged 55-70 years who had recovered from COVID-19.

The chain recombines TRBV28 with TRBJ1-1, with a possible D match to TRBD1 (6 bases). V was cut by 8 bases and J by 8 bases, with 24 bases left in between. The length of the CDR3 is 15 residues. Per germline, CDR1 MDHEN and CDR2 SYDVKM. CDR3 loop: CASGIPHDRRREAFF. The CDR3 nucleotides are TGTGCCAGCGGAATACCCCACGACAGGAGGCGCGAAGCTTTCTTT.

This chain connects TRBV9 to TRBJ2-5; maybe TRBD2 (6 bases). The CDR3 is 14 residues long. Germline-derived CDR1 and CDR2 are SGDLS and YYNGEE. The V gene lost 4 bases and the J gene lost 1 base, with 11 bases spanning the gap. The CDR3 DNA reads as TGTGCCAGCAGCCCAGGGACTCCCCAAGAGACCCAGTACTTC. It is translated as CASSPGTPQETQYF.

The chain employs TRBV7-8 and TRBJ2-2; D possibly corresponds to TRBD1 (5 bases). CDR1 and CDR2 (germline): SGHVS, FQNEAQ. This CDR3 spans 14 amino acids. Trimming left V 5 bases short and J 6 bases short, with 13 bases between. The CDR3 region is CASSISRAPGELFF. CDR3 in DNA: TGTGCCAGCAGCATCTCCAGGGCTCCCGGGGAGCTGTTTTTT.

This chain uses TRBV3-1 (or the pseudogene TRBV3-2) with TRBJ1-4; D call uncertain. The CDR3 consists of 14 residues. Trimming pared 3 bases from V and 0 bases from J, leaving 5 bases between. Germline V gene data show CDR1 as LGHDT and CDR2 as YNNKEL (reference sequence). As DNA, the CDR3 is TGTGCCAGCAGCCACCGGGCAACTAATGAAAAACTGTTTTTT. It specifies CASSHRATNEKLFF.

CDR3 in amino acids: CASSLANGGSISYEQYF. CDR3 sequence (DNA): TGTGCCAGCAGCTTAGCGAACGGGGGATCAATCTCCTACGAGCAGTACTTC. The rearrangement uses TRBV7-9 and TRBJ2-7; D might be TRBD2 (6 bases). Germline values: CDR1 SEHNR, CDR2 FQNEAQ (reference sequence). This CDR3 spans 17 amino acids. The V and J ends lost 0 bases and 0 bases respectively, with 15 bases between them.

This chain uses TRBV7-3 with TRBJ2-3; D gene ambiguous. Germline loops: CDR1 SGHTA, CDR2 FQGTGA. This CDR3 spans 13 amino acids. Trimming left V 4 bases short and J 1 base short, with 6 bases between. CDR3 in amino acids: CASSSQGTDTQYF. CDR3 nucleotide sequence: TGTGCCAGCAGCTCCCAGGGCACAGATACGCAGTATTTT.

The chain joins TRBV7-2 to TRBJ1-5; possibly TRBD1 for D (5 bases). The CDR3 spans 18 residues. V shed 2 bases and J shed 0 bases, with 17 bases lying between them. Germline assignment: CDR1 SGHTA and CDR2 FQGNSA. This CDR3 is CASSLRPLGGASNQPQHF. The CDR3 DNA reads TGTGCCAGCAGCTTAAGGCCCTTGGGGGGAGCTAGCAATCAGCCCCAGCATTTT.

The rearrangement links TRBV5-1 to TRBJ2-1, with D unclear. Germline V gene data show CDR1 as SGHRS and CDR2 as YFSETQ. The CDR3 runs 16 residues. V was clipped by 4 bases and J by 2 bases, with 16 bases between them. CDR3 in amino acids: CASSPSPPPPYNEQFF. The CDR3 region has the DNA TGCGCCAGCAGCCCCAGTCCCCCACCCCCCTACAATGAGCAGTTCTTC.

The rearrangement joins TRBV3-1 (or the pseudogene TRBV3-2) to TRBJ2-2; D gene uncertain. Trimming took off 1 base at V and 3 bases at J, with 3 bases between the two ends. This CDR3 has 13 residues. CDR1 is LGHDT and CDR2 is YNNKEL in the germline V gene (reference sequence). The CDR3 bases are TGTGCCAGCAGCCAAGCTTACACCGGGGAGCTGTTTTTT. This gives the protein CASSQAYTGELFF.

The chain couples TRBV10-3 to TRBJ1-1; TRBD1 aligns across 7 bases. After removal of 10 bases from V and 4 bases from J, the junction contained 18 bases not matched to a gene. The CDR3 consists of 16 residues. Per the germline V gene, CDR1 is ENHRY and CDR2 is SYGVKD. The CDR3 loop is CATTTGVWSGSTEAFF. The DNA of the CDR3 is TGTGCCACCACTACAGGGGTTTGGTCGGGTAGCACTGAAGCTTTCTTT.

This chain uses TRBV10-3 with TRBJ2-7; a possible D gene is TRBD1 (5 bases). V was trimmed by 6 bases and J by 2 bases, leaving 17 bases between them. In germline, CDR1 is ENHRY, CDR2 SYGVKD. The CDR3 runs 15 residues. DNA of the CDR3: TGTGCCATCAGCCCGTCTGACAGTACTCCCTACGAGCAGTACTTC. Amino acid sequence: CAISPSDSTPYEQYF.

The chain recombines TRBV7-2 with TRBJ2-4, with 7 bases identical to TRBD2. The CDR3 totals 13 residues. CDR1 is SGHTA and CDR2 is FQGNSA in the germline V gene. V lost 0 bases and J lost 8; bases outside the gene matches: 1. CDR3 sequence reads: CASSLAGGDIQYF. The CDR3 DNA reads TGTGCCAGCAGCTTAGCGGGGGGGGACATTCAGTACTTC. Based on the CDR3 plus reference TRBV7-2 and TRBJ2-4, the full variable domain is GAGVSQSPSNKVTEKGKDVELRCDPISGHTALYWYRQSLGQGLEFLIYFQGNSAPDKSGLPSDRFSAERTGGSVSTLTIQRTQQEDSAVYLCASSLAGGDIQYFGAGTRLSVL.

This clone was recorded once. CDR3 protein: CASSKEVAGGRDIQYF. The CDR3 DNA is TGTGCCAGCAGCAAAGAAGTAGCGGGGGGGCGAGACATTCAGTACTTC. This sequence joins TRBV21-1 and TRBJ2-4; no check of the table's D call, TRBD2, against the DNA was made. TRBV21-1 is a pseudogene. There are 16 residues in the CDR3.

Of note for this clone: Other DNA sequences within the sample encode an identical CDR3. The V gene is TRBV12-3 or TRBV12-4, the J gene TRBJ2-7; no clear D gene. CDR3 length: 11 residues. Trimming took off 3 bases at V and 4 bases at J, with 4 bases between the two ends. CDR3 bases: TGTGCCAGCAGTTTCCTTTACGAGCAGTACTTC. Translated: CASSFLYEQYF.

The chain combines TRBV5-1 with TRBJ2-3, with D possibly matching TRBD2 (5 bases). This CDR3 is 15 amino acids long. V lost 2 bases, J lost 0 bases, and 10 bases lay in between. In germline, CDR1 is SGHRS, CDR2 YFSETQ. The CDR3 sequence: CASSFVRESTDTQYF. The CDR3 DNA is TGCGCCAGCAGCTTCGTGAGGGAGAGCACAGATACGCAGTATTTT.